Described below is a single TCR beta chain sequence and its context. Its antigen is not known. TCRdb's table, derived via immunoSEQ multiplex PCR, lists solely in-frame clones and lacks some. The sample carries roughly 1 million clones, around 78% recorded once. The CDR3 is made up of 14 amino acids. Deletions cut 4 bases from V and 3 bases from J, with 7 bases between. From germline, CDR1 is SEHNR and CDR2 FQNEAQ (reference sequence). This entry comes from a study of shared clonotypes between healthy human individuals. Regarding the study as a whole: The rarefaction results pointed to incomplete sorted-subset sequencing despite large depth.

The V call is TRBV7-9, the J call TRBJ1-6, with a possible D match to TRBD1 (6 bases). The sequencing input was memory CD4+ T cells from PBMCs. As to subset: CD45RA-negative fraction. The clonotype was recovered from a man in his late teens or twenties in good health. Some clones in this sample may be carry-over from other donors' samples. CDR3 coding DNA: TGTGCCAGCAGCTCGGACAGCTATAATTCACCCCTCCACTTT. This translates into CASSSDSYNSPLHF.